Below, 13 T cell receptor beta chains from the same sample are listed, as sequenced in a study of cytomegalovirus exposure and HLA in healthy donors. PCR used 60 Vbeta primers and 13 Jbeta primers. Clones were read by immunoSEQ multiplex PCR, and TCRdb kept only the in-frame ones, dropping some. The sample consists of nearly 110,000 clones, 81% of them appearing once. The sequenced sample consisted of PBMCs. The receptors come from a man aged 25 to 40 in good health and CMV-seronegative.

The V gene is TRBV11-1, the J gene TRBJ1-4; TRBD1 matches at 8 bases. V trimming: 6 bases; J trimming: 8 bases; junction bases outside the gene matches: 5. The CDR3 is 13 amino acids. The germline CDR1 and CDR2 sequences are SGHAT and FQDESV (reference sequence). The CDR3 here is CASRATGDEKLFF. CDR3 DNA sequence: TGTGCCAGCAGGGCGACAGGGGACGAAAAACTGTTTTTT.

This chain links TRBV4-2 with TRBJ2-5; no definite D call. In germline, CDR1 is LGHNA, CDR2 YNFKEQ. This CDR3 region has 15 residues. Trimming left V 0 bases short and J 4 bases short, with 12 bases between. DNA for the CDR3: TGTGCCAGCAGCCAAGAGGTCAGGTCCCCAGAGACCCAGTACTTC. Amino acid sequence: CASSQEVRSPETQYF.

This clone was seen only a few times. This chain connects TRBV6-1 to TRBJ2-7; tentatively, D is TRBD1 (6 bases). CDR1 is MNHNS and CDR2 is SASEGT in the germline V gene. The V gene lost 5 bases and the J gene lost 2 bases, with 13 bases spanning the gap. The CDR3 spans 14 residues. CDR3 nucleotide sequence: TGTGCCAGCAGTCCCCGGGGACAAGCCTACGAGCAGTACTTC. Residues: CASSPRGQAYEQYF.

The V call is TRBV28, the J call TRBJ2-5, with D possibly TRBD2 on 5 matching bases. V gave up 8 bases and J gave up 4 bases, with 20 bases separating them. Per the germline V gene, CDR1 is MDHEN and CDR2 is SYDVKM. CDR3 length: 15 amino acids. This chain's CDR3 is CASCGGATMRETQYF. CDR3 coding DNA: TGTGCCAGCTGCGGAGGCGCGACTATGAGAGAGACCCAGTACTTC.

The chain combines TRBV14 with TRBJ1-3; D is uncertain. V lost 4 bases, J lost 2 bases, and 9 bases lay in between. This CDR3 contains 14 residues. Looked up from germline, CDR1 is SGHDN and CDR2 is FVKESK. CDR3 protein: CASSPTLTGNTIYF. CDR3 DNA sequence: TGTGCCAGCAGCCCGACTTTAACTGGAAACACCATATATTTT.

V is TRBV6-4 and J is TRBJ2-3; 12 bases map to TRBD2. After removal of 10 bases from V and 4 bases from J, the junction contained 6 bases not matched to a gene. This CDR3 spans 14 amino acids. Looked up from germline, CDR1 is MRHNA and CDR2 is SNTAGT. As DNA, the CDR3 is TGTGCCACGTCAACTAGCGGGGGGTCAGATACGCAGTATTTT. Translated: CATSTSGGSDTQYF.

This clone has just a few counts. The chain is built from TRBV30 and TRBJ1-2, with 7 positions matching TRBD1. The CDR3 spans 13 residues. The germline V gene encodes CDR1 GTSNPN and CDR2 SVGIG (reference sequence). J lost 4 bases, V lost 1 base, and 3 bases had no gene match. The CDR3 DNA is TGTGCCTGGAGTGCAGGGGGGACCTATGGCTACACCTTC. Amino acid sequence: CAWSAGGTYGYTF.

This chain uses TRBV7-9 with TRBJ2-5; maybe TRBD2 (5 bases). This CDR3 is built from 14 residues. Trimming took off 0 bases at V and 13 bases at J, with 18 bases between the two ends. The germline V gene encodes CDR1 SEHNR and CDR2 FQNEAQ (reference sequence). The chain's CDR3 is CASSLALRAGLLYF. CDR3 sequence (DNA): TGTGCCAGCAGCTTAGCGCTTCGCGCGGGTCTCCTGTACTTC.

The genes are TRBV7-9 and TRBJ2-7; D unclear. Germline V gene lookup returns CDR1 SEHNR and CDR2 FQNEAQ (reference sequence). The CDR3 sequence is 14 residues long. V gave up 0 bases and J gave up 5 bases, with 11 bases separating them. The CDR3 protein is CASSLALRPHEQYF. CDR3 nucleotide sequence: TGTGCCAGCAGCTTAGCCCTGCGGCCCCACGAGCAGTACTTC.

This clone was observed a single time. The J gene is TRBJ1-1, the V gene TRBV20-1; possible D gene TRBD1, 6 bases. The CDR3 length is 11 residues. Trimming cost V 3 bases and J 5 bases, with 7 bases left between them. The germline V gene encodes CDR1 DFQATT and CDR2 SNEGSKA (reference sequence). The CDR3, as DNA: TGCAGTGCTAGTAGGGGGACTGAAGCTTTCTTT. It yields the protein CSASRGTEAFF.

The rearrangement uses TRBV6-1 and TRBJ1-6, with D possibly being TRBD1 (6 bases). Trimming took 3 bases from V and 0 from J, leaving 6 bases between them. This CDR3 is 15 amino acids long. The germline CDR1 and CDR2 sequences are MNHNS and SASEGT. Written as DNA, the CDR3 is TGTGCCAGCAGTGAGGGGGCCTCCTATAATTCACCCCTCCACTTT. Translated, it gives CASSEGASYNSPLHF.

The chain couples TRBV27 to TRBJ1-2, with D unresolved. The CDR3 sequence is 13 residues long. The germline gives CDR1 MNHEY, CDR2 SMNVEV (reference sequence). With 3 bases removed from V and 5 bases from J, the gap between germline ends came to 10 bases. The CDR3 DNA follows: TGTGCCAGCAGTTTGGGCAGCTTTTATGGCTACACCTTC. It yields the protein CASSLGSFYGYTF.

The genes are TRBV5-1 and TRBJ1-6; D not resolved. Germline values: CDR1 SGHRS, CDR2 YFSETQ. This CDR3 region has 16 residues. V was clipped by 0 bases and J by 9 bases, with 16 bases between them. The CDR3 nucleotides are TGCGCCAGCAGCTTGGAAGGCGGTCAGATTGGTTCACCCCTCCACTTT. Residues: CASSLEGGQIGSPLHF.